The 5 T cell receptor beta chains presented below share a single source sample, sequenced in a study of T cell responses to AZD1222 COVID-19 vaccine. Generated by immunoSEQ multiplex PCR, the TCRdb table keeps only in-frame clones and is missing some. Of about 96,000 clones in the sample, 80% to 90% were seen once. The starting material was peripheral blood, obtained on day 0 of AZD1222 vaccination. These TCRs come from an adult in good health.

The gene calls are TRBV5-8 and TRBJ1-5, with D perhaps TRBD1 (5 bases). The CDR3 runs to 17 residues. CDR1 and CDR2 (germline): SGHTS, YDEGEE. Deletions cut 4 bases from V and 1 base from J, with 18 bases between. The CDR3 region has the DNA TGTGCCAGCAGCCTTTGGTGGTCCGGGGGAAGCAATCAGCCCCAGCATTTT. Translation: CASSLWWSGGSNQPQHF.

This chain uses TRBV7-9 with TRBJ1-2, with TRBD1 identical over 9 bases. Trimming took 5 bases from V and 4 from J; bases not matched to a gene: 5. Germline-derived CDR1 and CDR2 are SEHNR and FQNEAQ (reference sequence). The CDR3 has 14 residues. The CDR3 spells CASSGGQGPYGYTF. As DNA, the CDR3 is TGTGCCAGCAGCGGGGGACAGGGCCCCTATGGCTACACCTTC.

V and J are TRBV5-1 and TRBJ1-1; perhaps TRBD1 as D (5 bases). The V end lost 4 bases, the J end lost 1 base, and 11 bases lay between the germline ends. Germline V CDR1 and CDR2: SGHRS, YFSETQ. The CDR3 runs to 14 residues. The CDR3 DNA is TGCGCCAGCAGCGCGGGGACGGCGAACACTGAAGCTTTCTTT. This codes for CASSAGTANTEAFF.

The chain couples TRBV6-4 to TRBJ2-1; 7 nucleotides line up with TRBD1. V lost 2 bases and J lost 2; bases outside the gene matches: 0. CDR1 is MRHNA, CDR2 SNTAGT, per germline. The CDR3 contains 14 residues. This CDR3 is CASSDGTAYNEQFF. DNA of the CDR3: TGTGCCAGCAGTGACGGGACAGCCTACAATGAGCAGTTCTTC.

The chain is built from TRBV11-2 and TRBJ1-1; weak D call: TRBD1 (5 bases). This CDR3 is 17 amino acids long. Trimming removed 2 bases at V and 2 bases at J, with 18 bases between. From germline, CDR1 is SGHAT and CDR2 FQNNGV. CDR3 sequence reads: CASSLFGGTSINTEAFF. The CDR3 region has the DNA TGTGCCAGCAGCTTATTCGGGGGGACTTCGATCAACACTGAAGCTTTCTTT.